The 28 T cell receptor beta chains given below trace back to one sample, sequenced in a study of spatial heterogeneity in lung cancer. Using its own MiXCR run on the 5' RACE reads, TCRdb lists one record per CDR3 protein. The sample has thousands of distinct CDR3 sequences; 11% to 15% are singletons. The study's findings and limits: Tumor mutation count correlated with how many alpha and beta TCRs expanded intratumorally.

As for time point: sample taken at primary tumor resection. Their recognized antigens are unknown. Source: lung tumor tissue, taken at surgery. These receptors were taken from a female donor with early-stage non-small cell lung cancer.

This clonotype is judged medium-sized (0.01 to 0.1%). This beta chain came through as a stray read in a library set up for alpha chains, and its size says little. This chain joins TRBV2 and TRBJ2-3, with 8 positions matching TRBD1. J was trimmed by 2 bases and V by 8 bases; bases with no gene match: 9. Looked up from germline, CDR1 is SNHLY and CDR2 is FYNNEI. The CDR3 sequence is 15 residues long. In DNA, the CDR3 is TGTGCCAGCGTGGCCTGGACAGGGTACACAGATACGCAGTATTTT. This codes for CASVAWTGYTDTQYF.

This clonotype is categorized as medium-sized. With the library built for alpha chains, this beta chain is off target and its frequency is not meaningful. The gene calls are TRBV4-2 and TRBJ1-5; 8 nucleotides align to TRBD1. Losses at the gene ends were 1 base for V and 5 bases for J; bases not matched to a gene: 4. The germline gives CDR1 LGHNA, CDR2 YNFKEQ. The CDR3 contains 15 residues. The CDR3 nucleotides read TGTGCCAGCAGCCAAGGCTCGACAGGGGATCAGCCCCAGCATTTT. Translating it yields CASSQGSTGDQPQHF.

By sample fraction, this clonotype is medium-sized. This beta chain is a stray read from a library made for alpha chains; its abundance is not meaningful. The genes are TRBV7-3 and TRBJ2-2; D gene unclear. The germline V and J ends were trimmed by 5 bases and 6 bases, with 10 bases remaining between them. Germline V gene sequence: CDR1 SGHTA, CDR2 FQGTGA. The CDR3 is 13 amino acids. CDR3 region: CASSLGWAGELFF. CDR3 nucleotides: TGTGCCAGCAGCCTCGGGTGGGCCGGGGAGCTGTTTTTT.

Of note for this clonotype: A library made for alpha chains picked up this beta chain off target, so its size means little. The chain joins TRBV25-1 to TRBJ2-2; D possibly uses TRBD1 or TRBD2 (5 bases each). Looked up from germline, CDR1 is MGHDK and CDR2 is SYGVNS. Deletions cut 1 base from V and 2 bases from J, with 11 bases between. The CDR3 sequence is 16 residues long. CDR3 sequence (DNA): TGTGCCAGCAGTGAATGGGGCAGGGACAACACCGGGGAGCTGTTTTTT. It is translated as CASSEWGRDNTGELFF.

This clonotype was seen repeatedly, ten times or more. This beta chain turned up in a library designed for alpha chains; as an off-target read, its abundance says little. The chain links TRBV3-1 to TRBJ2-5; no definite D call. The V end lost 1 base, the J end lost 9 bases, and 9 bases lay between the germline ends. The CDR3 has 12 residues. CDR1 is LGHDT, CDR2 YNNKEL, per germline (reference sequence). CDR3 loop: CASSQGTWAQYF. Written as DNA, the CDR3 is TGTGCCAGCAGCCAAGGGACGTGGGCCCAGTACTTC.

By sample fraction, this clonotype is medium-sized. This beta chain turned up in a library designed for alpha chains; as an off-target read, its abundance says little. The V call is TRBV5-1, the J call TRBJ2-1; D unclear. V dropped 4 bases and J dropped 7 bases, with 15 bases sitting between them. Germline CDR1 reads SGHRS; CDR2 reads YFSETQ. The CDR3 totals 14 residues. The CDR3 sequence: CASSLRPAQNEQFF. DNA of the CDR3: TGCGCCAGCAGCCTACGCCCCGCGCAGAATGAGCAGTTCTTC.

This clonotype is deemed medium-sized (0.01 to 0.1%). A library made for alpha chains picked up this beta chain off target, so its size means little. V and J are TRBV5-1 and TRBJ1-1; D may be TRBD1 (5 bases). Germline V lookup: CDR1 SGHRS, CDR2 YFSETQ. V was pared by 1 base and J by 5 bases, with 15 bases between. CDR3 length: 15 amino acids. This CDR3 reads CASSLKGAADTEAFF. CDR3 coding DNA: TGCGCCAGCAGCTTGAAAGGGGCTGCGGATACTGAAGCTTTCTTT.

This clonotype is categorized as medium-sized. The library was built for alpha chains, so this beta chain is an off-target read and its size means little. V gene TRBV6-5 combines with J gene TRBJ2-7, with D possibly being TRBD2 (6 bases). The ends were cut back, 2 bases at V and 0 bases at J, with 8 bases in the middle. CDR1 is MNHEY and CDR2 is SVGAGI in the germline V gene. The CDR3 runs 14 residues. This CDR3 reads CASSYAGSSYEQYF. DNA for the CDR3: TGTGCCAGCAGTTACGCGGGGAGCTCCTACGAGCAGTACTTC.

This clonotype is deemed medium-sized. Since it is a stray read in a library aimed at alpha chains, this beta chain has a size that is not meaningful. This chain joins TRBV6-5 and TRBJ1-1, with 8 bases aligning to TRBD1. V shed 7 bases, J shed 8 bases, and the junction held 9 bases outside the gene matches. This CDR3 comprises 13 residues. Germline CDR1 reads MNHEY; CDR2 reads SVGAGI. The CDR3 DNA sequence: TGTGCCAGCATCCGCGGACAGGGCGGAGAAGCTTTCTTT. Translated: CASIRGQGGEAFF.

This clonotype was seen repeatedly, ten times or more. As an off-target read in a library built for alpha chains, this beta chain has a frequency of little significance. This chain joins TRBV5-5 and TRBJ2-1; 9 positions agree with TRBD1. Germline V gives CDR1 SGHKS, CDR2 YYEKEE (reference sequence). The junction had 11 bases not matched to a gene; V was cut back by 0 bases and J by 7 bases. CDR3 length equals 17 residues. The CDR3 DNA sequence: TGTGCCAGCAGCTTGGGGTCCAGGACAGGGGACGGGAATGAGCAGTTCTTC. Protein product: CASSLGSRTGDGNEQFF.

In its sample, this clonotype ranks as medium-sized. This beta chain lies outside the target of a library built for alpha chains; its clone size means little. The CDR3 DNA reads TGTGCCAGCAGTACCCGACGGGAGACCACTGAAGCTTTCTTT. Encoded protein: CASSTRRETTEAFF. V usage is TRBV12-3 or TRBV12-4 and J usage is TRBJ1-1; no firm D call. V lost 5 bases to trimming and J lost 4 bases, with 14 bases between them. This CDR3 comprises 14 residues.

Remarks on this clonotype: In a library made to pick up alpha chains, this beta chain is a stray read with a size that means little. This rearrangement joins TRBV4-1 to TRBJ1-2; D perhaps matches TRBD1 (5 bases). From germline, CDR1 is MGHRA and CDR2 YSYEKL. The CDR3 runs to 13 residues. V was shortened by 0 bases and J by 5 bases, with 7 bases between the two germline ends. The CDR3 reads CASSQDSGYGYTF. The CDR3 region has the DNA TGCGCCAGCAGCCAAGATTCAGGGTATGGCTACACCTTC.

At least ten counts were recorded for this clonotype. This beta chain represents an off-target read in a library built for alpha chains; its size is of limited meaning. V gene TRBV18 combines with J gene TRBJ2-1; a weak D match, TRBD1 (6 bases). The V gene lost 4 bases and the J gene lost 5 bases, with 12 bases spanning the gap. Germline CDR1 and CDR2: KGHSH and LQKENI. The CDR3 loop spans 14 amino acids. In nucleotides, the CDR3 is TGTGCCAGCTCACTATCCGACAGGAACAATGAGCAGTTCTTC. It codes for CASSLSDRNNEQFF.

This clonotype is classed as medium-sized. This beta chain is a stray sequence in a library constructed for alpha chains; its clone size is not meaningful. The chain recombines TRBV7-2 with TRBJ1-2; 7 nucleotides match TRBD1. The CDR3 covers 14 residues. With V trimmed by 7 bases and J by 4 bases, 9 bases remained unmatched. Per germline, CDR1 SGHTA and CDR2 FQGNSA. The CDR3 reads CASTRGAALYGYTF. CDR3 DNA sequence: TGTGCCAGCACCAGGGGGGCAGCGCTCTATGGCTACACCTTC.

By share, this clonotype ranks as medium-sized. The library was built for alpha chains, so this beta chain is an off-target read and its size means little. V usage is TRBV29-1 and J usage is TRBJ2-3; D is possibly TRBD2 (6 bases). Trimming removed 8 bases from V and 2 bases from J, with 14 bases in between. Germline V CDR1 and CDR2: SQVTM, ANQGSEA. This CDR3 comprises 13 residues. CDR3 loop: CSTFGTYTDTQYF. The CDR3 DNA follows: TGCAGCACGTTCGGGACTTACACAGATACGCAGTATTTT.

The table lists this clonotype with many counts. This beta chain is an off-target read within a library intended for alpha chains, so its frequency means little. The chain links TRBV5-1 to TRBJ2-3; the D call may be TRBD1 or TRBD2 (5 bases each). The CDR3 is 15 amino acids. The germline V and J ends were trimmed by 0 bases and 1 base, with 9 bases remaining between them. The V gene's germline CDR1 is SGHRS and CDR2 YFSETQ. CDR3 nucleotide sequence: TGCGCCAGCAGCTTGGACGGGGACGGCACAGATACGCAGTATTTT. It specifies CASSLDGDGTDTQYF.

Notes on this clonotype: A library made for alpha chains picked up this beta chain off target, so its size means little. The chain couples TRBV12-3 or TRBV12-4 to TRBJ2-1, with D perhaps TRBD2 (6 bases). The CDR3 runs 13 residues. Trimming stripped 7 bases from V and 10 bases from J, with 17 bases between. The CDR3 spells CASTLAGWVEQFF. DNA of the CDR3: TGTGCCAGCACCCTCGCGGGATGGGTCGAGCAGTTCTTC.

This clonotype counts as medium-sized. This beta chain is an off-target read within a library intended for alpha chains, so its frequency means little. The CDR3 coding sequence is TGCAGTGCTAGAGATTTCCGCCTAGCGGGGGGGGAGAATGAGCAGTTCTTC. It translates to CSARDFRLAGGENEQFF. This chain joins TRBV20-1 and TRBJ2-1, with TRBD2 matching over 12 bases. V lost 0 bases and J lost 7; bases outside the gene matches: 10. Germline-derived CDR1 and CDR2 are DFQATT and SNEGSKA (reference sequence). The CDR3 extends over 17 amino acids.

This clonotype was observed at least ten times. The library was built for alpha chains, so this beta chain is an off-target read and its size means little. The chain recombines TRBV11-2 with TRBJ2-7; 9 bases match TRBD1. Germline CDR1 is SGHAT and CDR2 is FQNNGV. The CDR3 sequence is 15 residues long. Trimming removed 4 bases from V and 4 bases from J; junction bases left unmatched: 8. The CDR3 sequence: CASSSRAGQGYEQYF. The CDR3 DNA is TGTGCCAGCAGCTCTCGGGCGGGACAGGGATACGAGCAGTACTTC.

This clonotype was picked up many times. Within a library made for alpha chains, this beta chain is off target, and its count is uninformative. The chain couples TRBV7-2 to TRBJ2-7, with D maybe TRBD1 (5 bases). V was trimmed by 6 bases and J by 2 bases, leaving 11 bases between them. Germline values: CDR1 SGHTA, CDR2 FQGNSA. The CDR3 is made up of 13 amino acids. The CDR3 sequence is CASSRRVPYEQYF. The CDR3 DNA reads TGTGCCAGCAGTCGCAGGGTCCCCTACGAGCAGTACTTC.

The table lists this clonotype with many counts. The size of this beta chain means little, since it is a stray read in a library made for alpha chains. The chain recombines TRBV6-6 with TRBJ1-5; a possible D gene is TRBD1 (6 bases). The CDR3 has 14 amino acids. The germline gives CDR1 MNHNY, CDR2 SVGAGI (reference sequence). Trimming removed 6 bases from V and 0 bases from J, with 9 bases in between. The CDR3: CASREGVSNQPQHF. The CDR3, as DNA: TGTGCCAGCAGGGAGGGGGTTAGCAATCAGCCCCAGCATTTT.

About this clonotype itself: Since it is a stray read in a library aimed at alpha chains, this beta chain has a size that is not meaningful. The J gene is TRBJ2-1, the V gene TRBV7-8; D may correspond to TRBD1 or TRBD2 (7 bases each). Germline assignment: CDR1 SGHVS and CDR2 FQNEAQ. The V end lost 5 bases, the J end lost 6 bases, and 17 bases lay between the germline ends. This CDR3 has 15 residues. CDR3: CASSPGGGDINEQFF. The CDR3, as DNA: TGTGCCAGCAGCCCAGGGGGAGGGGATATCAATGAGCAGTTCTTC.

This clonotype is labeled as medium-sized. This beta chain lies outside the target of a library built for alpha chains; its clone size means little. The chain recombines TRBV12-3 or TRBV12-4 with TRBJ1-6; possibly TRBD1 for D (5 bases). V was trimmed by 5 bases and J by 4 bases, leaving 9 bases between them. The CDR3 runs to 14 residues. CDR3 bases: TGTGCCAGCAGTCCGACAGATTATAATTCACCCCTCCACTTT. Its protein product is CASSPTDYNSPLHF.

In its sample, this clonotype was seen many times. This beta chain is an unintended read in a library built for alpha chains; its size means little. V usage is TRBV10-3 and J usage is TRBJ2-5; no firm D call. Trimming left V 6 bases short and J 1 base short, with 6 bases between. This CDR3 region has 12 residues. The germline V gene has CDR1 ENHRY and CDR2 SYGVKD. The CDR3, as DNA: TGTGCCATCAGCCCCTCCCAAGAGACCCAGTACTTC. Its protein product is CAISPSQETQYF.

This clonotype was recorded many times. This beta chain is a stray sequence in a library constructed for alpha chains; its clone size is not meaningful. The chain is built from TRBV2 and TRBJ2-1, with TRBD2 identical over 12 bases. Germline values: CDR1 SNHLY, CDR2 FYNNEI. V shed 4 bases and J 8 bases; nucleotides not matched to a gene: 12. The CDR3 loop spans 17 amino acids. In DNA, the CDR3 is TGTGCCAGCAGTGGCCCTCCGGGACTAGCGGGTGGTGATGAGCAGTTCTTC. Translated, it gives CASSGPPGLAGGDEQFF.

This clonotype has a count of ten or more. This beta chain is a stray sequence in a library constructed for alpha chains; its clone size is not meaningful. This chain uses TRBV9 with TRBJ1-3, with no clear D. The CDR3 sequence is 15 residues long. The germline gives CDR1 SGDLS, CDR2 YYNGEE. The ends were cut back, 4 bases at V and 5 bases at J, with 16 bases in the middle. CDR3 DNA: TGTGCCAGCAGCCCCCCCTTAGGCGGGCGAAACACCATATATTTT. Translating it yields CASSPPLGGRNTIYF.

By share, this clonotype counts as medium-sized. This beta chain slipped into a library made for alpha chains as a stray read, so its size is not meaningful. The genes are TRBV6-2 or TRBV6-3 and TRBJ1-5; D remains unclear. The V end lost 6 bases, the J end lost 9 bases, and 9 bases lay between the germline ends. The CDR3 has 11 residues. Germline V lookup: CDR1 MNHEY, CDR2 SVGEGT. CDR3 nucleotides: TGTGCCAGCAGAGAAGAGGGGCCCCAGCATTTT. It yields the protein CASREEGPQHF.

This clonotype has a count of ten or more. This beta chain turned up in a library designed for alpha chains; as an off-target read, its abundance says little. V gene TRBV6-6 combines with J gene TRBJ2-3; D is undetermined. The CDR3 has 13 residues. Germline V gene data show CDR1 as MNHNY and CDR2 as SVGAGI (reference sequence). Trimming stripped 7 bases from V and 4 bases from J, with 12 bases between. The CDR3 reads CASTTGHPDTQYF. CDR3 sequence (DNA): TGTGCCAGCACTACTGGGCACCCAGATACGCAGTATTTT.